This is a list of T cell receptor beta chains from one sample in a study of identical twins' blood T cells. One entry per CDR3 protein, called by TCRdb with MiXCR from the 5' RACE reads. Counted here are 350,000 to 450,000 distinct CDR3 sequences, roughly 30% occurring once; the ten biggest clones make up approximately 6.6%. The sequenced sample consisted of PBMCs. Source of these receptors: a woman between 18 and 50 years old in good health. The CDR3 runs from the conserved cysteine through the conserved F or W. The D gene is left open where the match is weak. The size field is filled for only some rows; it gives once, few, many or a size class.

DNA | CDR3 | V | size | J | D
TGTGCCAGCAGCCCATACAGGGATCCCTATGGCTACACCTTC | CASSPYRDPYGYTF | TRBV7-9 | few | TRBJ1-2 | -
TGTGCCAGCAGCTTAGGGGCGGATGATGGCTACACCTTC | CASSLGADDGYTF | TRBV7-9 | few | TRBJ1-2 | -
TGCGCCAGCAGTGATCGGGGGGGCACTAATCAGCCCCAGCATTTT | CASSDRGGTNQPQHF | TRBV10-2 | - | TRBJ1-5 | -
TGTGCCAGCAGTTGGGCCAGAAGCACAGATACGCAGTATTTT | CASSWARSTDTQYF | TRBV28 | many | TRBJ2-3 | -
TGTGCCAGCAGTTACGGGGCAGGGCGGACTGAAGCTTTCTTT | CASSYGAGRTEAFF | TRBV6-2/TRBV6-3 | - | TRBJ1-1 | -
TGTGCCAGCAGCCCTTACCGGGACATTTCCTACAATGAGCAGTTCTTC | CASSPYRDISYNEQFF | TRBV14 | few | TRBJ2-1 | -
TGCAGTGCCCCCAGAGGGGCCCTCTATGTCTACACCTTC | CSAPRGALYVYTF | TRBV20-1 | - | TRBJ1-2 | -
TGCAGCGCCTCGACCGGGGACGGATATGGCTACACCTTC | CSASTGDGYGYTF | TRBV29-1 | - | TRBJ1-2 | -
TGCAGTGCTAGGGCAGACGTTAACACTGAAGCTTTCTTT | CSARADVNTEAFF | TRBV20-1 | - | TRBJ1-1 | -
TGTGCCATCAGCGGCGGTAATAGCAATCATCCCCAGCATTTT | CAISGGNSNHPQHF | TRBV10-3 | - | TRBJ1-5 | -
TGCGCCAGCAGCCAAGTAGGGAGCTCCTACGAGCAGTACTTC | CASSQVGSSYEQYF | TRBV4-1 | few | TRBJ2-7 | -
TGCGCCAGCAGCTCGACGGTGGGGGACACTGAAGCTTTCTTT | CASSSTVGDTEAFF | TRBV5-1 | few | TRBJ1-1 | -
TGTGCCAACAGTTATGAAAAGACTGAAGCTTTCTTT | CANSYEKTEAFF | TRBV12-3/TRBV12-4 | - | TRBJ1-1 | -
TGCAGCGGTAGCCGGGAGAACACTGAAGCTTTCTTT | CSGSRENTEAFF | TRBV29-1 | - | TRBJ1-1 | -
TGTGCCAGTAGTAGGGACAGGGGAAATAGCAATCAGCCCCAGCATTTT | CASSRDRGNSNQPQHF | TRBV19 | - | TRBJ1-5 | TRBD1
TGTGCCAGCAGTAAGGGGACAGTCTATGGCTACACCTTC | CASSKGTVYGYTF | TRBV6-5 | few | TRBJ1-2 | TRBD1
TGTGCCAGCAGCCCTACAAGGAACAATGAGCAGTTCTTC | CASSPTRNNEQFF | TRBV11-2 | - | TRBJ2-1 | -
TGTGCCAGCAGTTACGGACCCTACGAGAAGTACTTC | CASSYGPYEKYF | TRBV6-2/TRBV6-3 | - | TRBJ2-7 | -
TGTGCCAGCAGTTTCAGCGCAGCTTTGAACACTGAAGCTTTCTTT | CASSFSAALNTEAFF | TRBV12-3/TRBV12-4 | - | TRBJ1-1 | -
TGCGCCAGCAGCTTGGACAGGGCTATCAGCAATGAGCAGTTCTTC | CASSLDRAISNEQFF | TRBV5-1 | - | TRBJ2-1 | -
TGTGCCAGCAGCACCGGACAGTCTTATGGCTACACCTTC | CASSTGQSYGYTF | TRBV5-4 | - | TRBJ1-2 | -
TGCAGTGCTAGGTCCCAGGGTCGAAACACCATATATTTT | CSARSQGRNTIYF | TRBV20-1 | - | TRBJ1-3 | -
TGTGCCAGCAGCCAAGAGGGACGTCTGCAGTTCTTC | CASSQEGRLQFF | TRBV3-1 | - | TRBJ2-1 | -
TGTGCCAGCAGTTGGACTAGCGGACTCACAGATACGCAGTATTTT | CASSWTSGLTDTQYF | TRBV6-5 | - | TRBJ2-3 | TRBD2
TGTGCCAGCAGCTTAATTGGCGGTAGGGTGGATACGCAGTATTTT | CASSLIGGRVDTQYF | TRBV7-2 | - | TRBJ2-3 | -
TGTGCCAGCAGCTTAATCCAGGCAATGAACTCCTACAATGAGCAGTTCTTC | CASSLIQAMNSYNEQFF | TRBV7-2 | - | TRBJ2-1 | -
TGTGCCAGCAGCTTAGAAAGAGAAAAACTGTTTTTT | CASSLEREKLFF | TRBV7-8 | few | TRBJ1-4 | -
TGCAGCGTTGGCCGGGGAAGATCAGAAAAACTGTTTTTT | CSVGRGRSEKLFF | TRBV29-1 | many | TRBJ1-4 | -
TGTGCCAGCAGCCCGGGGACGGCGGGAAGTGATAACTATGGCTACACCTTC | CASSPGTAGSDNYGYTF | TRBV12-3/TRBV12-4 | few | TRBJ1-2 | -
TGTGCCAGCAGCTTCTCTAGCTTGCCCTACAATGAGCAGTTCTTC | CASSFSSLPYNEQFF | TRBV7-2 | - | TRBJ2-1 | -
TGCGCCAGCAGCGGGGGGACTGTCAGCTCCTACGAGCAGTACTTC | CASSGGTVSSYEQYF | TRBV5-1 | few | TRBJ2-7 | -
TGTGCCAGCAGTGCATCATGGTCCTCCCAAGAGACCCAGTACTTC | CASSASWSSQETQYF | TRBV2 | - | TRBJ2-5 | -
TGTGCTACGAGCGGTTCCCAAAGCTCCTACAATGAGCAGTTCTTC | CATSGSQSSYNEQFF | TRBV7-9 | few | TRBJ2-1 | -
TGTGCCAGCGCGACAGGGGCTTTTAATGAAAAACTGTTTTTT | CASATGAFNEKLFF | TRBV2 | - | TRBJ1-4 | TRBD1
TGTGCCAGCAGCGTTTGGACCGGGACCTCCAATGAGCAGTTCTTC | CASSVWTGTSNEQFF | TRBV9 | - | TRBJ2-1 | -
TGTGCCATCAGTGAGGTTAGCGGGACAGGGGCCTACGAGCAGTACTTC | CAISEVSGTGAYEQYF | TRBV10-3 | - | TRBJ2-7 | TRBD1
TGTGCGGTAGGGCGGATCTCCTACAATGATCAGTTCTTC | CAVGRISYNDQFF | TRBV6-2/TRBV6-3 | - | TRBJ2-1 | -
TGCAGTGCTAGTGACCCTAACTATGGCTACACCTTC | CSASDPNYGYTF | TRBV20-1 | - | TRBJ1-2 | -
TGCAGTGCTAGCCGAGGTGACACTGAATCTTTCTTT | CSASRGDTESFF | TRBV20-1 | - | TRBJ1-1 | -
TGCAGTGCTAGCAGTCTAGCGGACACAGATACGCAGTATTTT | CSASSLADTDTQYF | TRBV20-1 | - | TRBJ2-3 | TRBD2
TGTGCCAGCAGCTCCCGCCTCCTTAACTATGGCTACACCTTC | CASSSRLLNYGYTF | TRBV7-2 | - | TRBJ1-2 | -
TGTGCCAGCAGCGTAGATCCCGTTACCTACGAGCAGTACTTC | CASSVDPVTYEQYF | TRBV9 | few | TRBJ2-7 | -
TGTGCCAGCTCACCAAGGCTAGCGGCACTCTACAATGAGCAGTTCTTC | CASSPRLAALYNEQFF | TRBV18 | - | TRBJ2-1 | TRBD2
TGCAGTGCTAGTTACAGGCATATGGTAAATGGCTACACCTTC | CSASYRHMVNGYTF | TRBV20-1 | - | TRBJ1-2 | -
TGCAGCGGGCAGGGTCAGCCCCAGCATTTT | CSGQGQPQHF | TRBV29-1 | few | TRBJ1-5 | -
TGCGCCAGCTTTCGGGGGGGCCCCTACAATGAGCAGTTCTTC | CASFRGGPYNEQFF | TRBV5-1 | few | TRBJ2-1 | TRBD2
TGCAGCGGTAAAGGGTGGAACACTGAAGCTTTCTTT | CSGKGWNTEAFF | TRBV29-1 | - | TRBJ1-1 | -
TGTGCCAGCAGCTCCGTAAATGAAAAACTGTTTTTT | CASSSVNEKLFF | TRBV7-9 | many | TRBJ1-4 | -
TGCGCCAGCACTGGGTCAGACCAAATTCAGTACTTC | CASTGSDQIQYF | TRBV5-1 | - | TRBJ2-4 | -
TGTGCCAGCAGCTTCCTCCGAGGGACTAGCGGGAGGACGATTACCAATGAGCAGTTCTTC | CASSFLRGTSGRTITNEQFF | TRBV7-9 | - | TRBJ2-1 | TRBD2
TGTGCCAGCAACGGAGGAGGGAATCCTGAAAAACTGTTTTTT | CASNGGGNPEKLFF | TRBV6-1 | - | TRBJ1-4 | -
TGCGCCAGCAGCCGCAGGGCCGCAGCAGCTAACTATGGCTACACCTTC | CASSRRAAAANYGYTF | TRBV4-3 | few | TRBJ1-2 | -
TGTGCCATCAGTGTTGGCTGGGGCACAGATACGCAGTATTTT | CAISVGWGTDTQYF | TRBV10-3 | many | TRBJ2-3 | -
TGCGTCAGCAGCTCCTTAAGAGGGGAAAACACCGGGGAGCTGTTTTTT | CVSSSLRGENTGELFF | TRBV5-1 | - | TRBJ2-2 | -
TGCAGTGCTAGGTCTCTCTTGGCGGGATACTACAATGAGCAGTTCTTC | CSARSLLAGYYNEQFF | TRBV20-1 | many | TRBJ2-1 | -
TGTGCCATCTCCATAGCGGGAGGGCCCTCACCTTATTTT | CAISIAGGPSPYF | TRBV10-3 | few | TRBJ2-3 | TRBD2
TGCAGCGTGAGGACAGGTGGGAACACTGAAGCTTTCTTT | CSVRTGGNTEAFF | TRBV29-1 | few | TRBJ1-1 | TRBD1